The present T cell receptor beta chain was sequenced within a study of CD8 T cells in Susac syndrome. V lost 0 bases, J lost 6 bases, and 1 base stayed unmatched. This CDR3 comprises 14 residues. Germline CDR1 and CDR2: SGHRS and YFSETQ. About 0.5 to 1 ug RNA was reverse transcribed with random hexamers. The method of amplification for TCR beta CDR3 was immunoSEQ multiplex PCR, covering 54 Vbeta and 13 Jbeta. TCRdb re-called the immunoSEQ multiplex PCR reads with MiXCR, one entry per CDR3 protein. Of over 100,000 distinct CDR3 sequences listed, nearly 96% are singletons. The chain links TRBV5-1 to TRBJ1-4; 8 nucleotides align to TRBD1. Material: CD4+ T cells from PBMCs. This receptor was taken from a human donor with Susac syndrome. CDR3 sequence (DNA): TGCGCCAGCAGCTTGGACAGGGGGGATGAAAAACTGTTTTTT. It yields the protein CASSLDRGDEKLFF.